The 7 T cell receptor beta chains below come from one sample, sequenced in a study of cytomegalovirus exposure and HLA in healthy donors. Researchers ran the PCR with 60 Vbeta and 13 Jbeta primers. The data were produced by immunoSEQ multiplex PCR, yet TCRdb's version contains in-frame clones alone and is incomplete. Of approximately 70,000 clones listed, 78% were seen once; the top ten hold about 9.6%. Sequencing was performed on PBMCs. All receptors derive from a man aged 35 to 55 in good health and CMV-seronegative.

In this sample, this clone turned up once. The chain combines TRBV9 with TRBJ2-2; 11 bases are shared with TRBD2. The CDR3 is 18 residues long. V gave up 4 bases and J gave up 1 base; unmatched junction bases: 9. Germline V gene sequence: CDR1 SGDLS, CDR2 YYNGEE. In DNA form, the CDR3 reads TGTGCCAGCAGCCCCCGGCTAGCGGGGGGCCAGAACACCGGGGAGCTGTTTTTT. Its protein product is CASSPRLAGGQNTGELFF.

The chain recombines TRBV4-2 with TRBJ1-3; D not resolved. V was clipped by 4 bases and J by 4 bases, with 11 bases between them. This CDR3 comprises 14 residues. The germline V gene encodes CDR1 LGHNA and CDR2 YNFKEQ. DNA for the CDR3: TGTGCCAGCAGCCCGTACAGAGCAGGAAACACCATATATTTT. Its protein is CASSPYRAGNTIYF.

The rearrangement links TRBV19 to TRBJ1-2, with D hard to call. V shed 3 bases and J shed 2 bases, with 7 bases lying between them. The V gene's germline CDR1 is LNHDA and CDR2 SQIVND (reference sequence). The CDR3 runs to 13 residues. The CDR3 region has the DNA TGTGCCAGTAGTATCTCCCGGAACTATGGCTACACCTTC. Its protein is CASSISRNYGYTF.

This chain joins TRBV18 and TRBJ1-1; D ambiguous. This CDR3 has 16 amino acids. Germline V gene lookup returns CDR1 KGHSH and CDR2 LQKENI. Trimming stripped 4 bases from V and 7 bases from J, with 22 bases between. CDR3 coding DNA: TGTGCCAGCTCACGGGAGCAGGCCACACTGGGCGGTGAAGCTTTCTTT. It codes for CASSREQATLGGEAFF.

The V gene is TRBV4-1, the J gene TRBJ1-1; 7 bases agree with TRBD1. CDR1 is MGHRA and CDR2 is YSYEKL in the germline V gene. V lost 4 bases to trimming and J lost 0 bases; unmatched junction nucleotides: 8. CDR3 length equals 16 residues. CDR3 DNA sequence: TGCGCCAGCAGCCTGAGCCAGACAGGGATGAACACTGAAGCTTTCTTT. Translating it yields CASSLSQTGMNTEAFF.

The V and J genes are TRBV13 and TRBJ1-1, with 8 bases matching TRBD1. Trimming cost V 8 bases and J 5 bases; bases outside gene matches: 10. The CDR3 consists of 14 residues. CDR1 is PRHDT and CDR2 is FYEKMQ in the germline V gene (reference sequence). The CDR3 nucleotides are TGTGCCAGCGGCTCGGGGACAGGAGGGACTGAAGCTTTCTTT. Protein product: CASGSGTGGTEAFF.

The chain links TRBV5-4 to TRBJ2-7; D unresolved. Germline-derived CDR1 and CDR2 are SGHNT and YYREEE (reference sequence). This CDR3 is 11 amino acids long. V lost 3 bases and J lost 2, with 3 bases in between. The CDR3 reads CASSSAYEQYF. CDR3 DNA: TGTGCCAGCAGCTCCGCCTACGAGCAGTACTTC.